Listed below are T cell receptor beta chains from one sample, sequenced in a study of T cell clones after liver transplantation. TCRdb's table, derived via immunoSEQ multiplex PCR, lists solely in-frame clones and lacks some. The table shows 50,000 or so clones, with 65% to 80% occurring only once. The input for sequencing was CD4+ T cells from blood, taken approximately 54 months after liver transplant. The receptors shown here come from a human patient who received a liver transplant. T cells may partly derive from the graft donor. The CDR3 runs from the conserved cysteine through the conserved F or W. The order of the fields is V gene, clone size, J gene, D gene, CDR3 protein, CDR3 DNA. The D gene is left open where the match is weak. For some rows the clone size is stated as once, few or many, or as a class when expanded; others skip it.

TRBV30,-,TRBJ1-3,TRBD1,CAWTHARDRGDTIYF,TGTGCCTGGACCCATGCCCGGGACAGGGGGGACACCATATATTTT
TRBV7-8,-,TRBJ2-3,TRBD2,CASMLRLAGADTQYF,TGTGCCAGCATGTTAAGACTAGCGGGGGCAGATACGCAGTATTTT
TRBV4-1,-,TRBJ2-5,-,CASSRAPGETQYF,TGCGCCAGCAGCCGGGCCCCAGGGGAGACCCAGTACTTC
TRBV6-4,-,TRBJ2-2,-,CASSDTTGNTGELFF,TGTGCCAGCAGCGATACAACGGGGAACACCGGGGAGCTGTTTTTT
TRBV7-8,-,TRBJ2-2,-,CASSLIATGELFF,TGTGCCAGCAGCTTAATCGCGACCGGGGAGCTGTTTTTT
TRBV19,-,TRBJ2-5,TRBD2,CASSIQRGRQETQYF,TGTGCCAGTAGTATCCAGCGGGGTAGACAAGAGACCCAGTACTTC
TRBV27,-,TRBJ2-7,TRBD1,CASSLTGDYEQYF,TGTGCCAGCAGTTTAACAGGGGACTACGAGCAGTACTTC
TRBV7-8,-,TRBJ2-7,-,CASSFDYEQYF,TGTGCCAGCAGCTTCGACTACGAGCAGTACTTC
TRBV5-6,-,TRBJ1-3,TRBD1,CASSRDGDRVGNTIYF,TGTGCCAGCAGCAGGGATGGGGACAGGGTTGGAAACACCATATATTTT
TRBV30,-,TRBJ1-2,-,CAWKDRANYGYTF,TGTGCCTGGAAAGACAGAGCTAACTATGGCTACACCTTC
TRBV5-6,-,TRBJ2-5,-,CASSYEGQETQYF,TGTGCCAGCAGCTACGAAGGACAAGAGACCCAGTACTTC
TRBV30,-,TRBJ1-3,-,CAWTAGNTIYF,TGTGCCTGGACGGCTGGAAACACCATATATTTT
TRBV2,-,TRBJ2-1,-,CASRGQVGNEQFF,TGTGCCAGCAGGGGGCAAGTGGGTAATGAGCAGTTCTTC
TRBV5-4,-,TRBJ2-1,-,CASTLEGLRNEQFF,TGTGCCAGCACCCTTGAGGGACTTCGAAATGAGCAGTTCTTC
TRBV11-3,few,TRBJ2-3,-,CASSLAEATDTQYF,TGTGCCAGCAGCTTAGCGGAGGCGACAGATACGCAGTATTTT
TRBV7-8,-,TRBJ2-2,TRBD1,CASSLRDRGRYANTGELFF,TGTGCCAGCAGCTTAAGGGACAGGGGGCGATACGCGAACACCGGGGAGCTGTTTTTT
TRBV28,-,TRBJ2-7,-,CASTSSGIGSYEQYF,TGTGCCAGCACGTCCTCAGGGATAGGCTCCTACGAGCAGTACTTC
TRBV11-3,-,TRBJ1-2,-,CASSQDHYTF,TGTGCCAGCAGCCAAGACCACTACACCTTC
TRBV21-1,-,TRBJ1-6,-,CASSKAQDRVSWSYNSPLHF,TGTGCCAGCAGCAAAGCCCAAGACAGGGTCTCTTGGTCCTATAATTCACCCCTCCACTTT
TRBV30,medium-sized,TRBJ1-5,-,CAWSVPGDQPQHF,TGTGCCTGGAGTGTACCAGGGGATCAGCCCCAGCATTTT
TRBV12-5,few,TRBJ1-2,-,CASGLIGTAGYTF,TGTGCTAGTGGTTTGATAGGGACGGCTGGCTACACCTTC
TRBV7-3,few,TRBJ2-7,-,CASSPGLDGNEQYF,TGTGCCAGCAGCCCCGGACTGGACGGGAACGAGCAGTACTTC
TRBV4-2,few,TRBJ2-7,TRBD2,CASSLGLAGSYEQYF,TGTGCCAGCAGCCTTGGGCTAGCGGGATCCTACGAGCAGTACTTC
TRBV6-5,few,TRBJ1-4,-,CASSSRWGGEKLFF,TGTGCCAGCAGTTCAAGATGGGGGGGGGAAAAACTGTTTTTT
TRBV30,-,TRBJ1-5,-,CAWSVAGQPQHF,TGTGCCTGGAGTGTCGCAGGTCAGCCCCAGCATTTT
TRBV7-6,-,TRBJ2-1,-,CASSLFIDGEQFF,TGTGCCAGCAGCTTATTCATCGACGGTGAGCAGTTCTTC
TRBV6-1,-,TRBJ1-5,-,CASRLEGTSNQPQHF,TGTGCCAGCAGGTTAGAGGGCACTAGCAATCAGCCCCAGCATTTT
TRBV10-3,medium-sized,TRBJ1-4,-,CAISESTGPEKLFF,TGTGCCATCAGTGAGTCGACCGGTCCGGAAAAACTGTTTTTT
TRBV6-5,-,TRBJ1-1,TRBD1,CASITRTGRSEAFF,TGTGCCAGCATCACCAGGACAGGGCGGTCCGAAGCTTTCTTT
TRBV29-1,-,TRBJ2-5,TRBD2,CSVEGSGGFYQETQYF,TGCAGCGTTGAGGGTAGCGGGGGGTTTTACCAAGAGACCCAGTACTTC
TRBV11-2,-,TRBJ1-1,-,CASSPGGPMNTEAFF,TGTGCCAGCAGCCCTGGCGGCCCCATGAACACTGAAGCTTTCTTT
TRBV6-1,-,TRBJ1-1,-,CASKSQGGENTEAFF,TGTGCCAGCAAAAGTCAAGGAGGAGAAAACACTGAAGCTTTCTTT
TRBV2,medium-sized,TRBJ1-2,-,CASSESRTVYGYTF,TGTGCCAGCAGTGAAAGTCGGACAGTCTATGGCTACACCTTC
TRBV30,few,TRBJ2-6,-,CAWSRANVLTF,TGTGCCTGGTCCCGGGCCAACGTCCTGACTTTC
TRBV7-2,-,TRBJ2-3,TRBD2,CASNLAGGPKMTDTQYF,TGTGCCAGCAACCTAGCGGGGGGGCCTAAAATGACAGATACGCAGTATTTT
TRBV28,few,TRBJ2-1,TRBD1,CASRKQGAKYNEQFF,TGTGCCAGCAGGAAACAGGGGGCGAAATACAATGAGCAGTTCTTC
TRBV2,-,TRBJ1-1,-,CASSAGEKTEAFF,TGTGCCAGCAGTGCAGGAGAAAAGACTGAAGCTTTCTTT
TRBV7-6,-,TRBJ2-3,-,CASSLDSTDTQYF,TGTGCCAGCAGCTTGGATAGCACAGATACGCAGTATTTT
TRBV5-1,once,TRBJ1-1,-,CASSFGQLGDTEAFF,TGCGCCAGCAGCTTCGGACAACTGGGGGACACTGAAGCTTTCTTT
TRBV4-1,-,TRBJ2-3,-,CASSQSRSGGPDTQYF,TGCGCCAGCAGCCAATCACGATCAGGGGGGCCAGATACGCAGTATTTT
TRBV27,many,TRBJ2-3,-,CASTKLTTDTQYF,TGTGCCAGCACCAAATTAACCACAGATACGCAGTATTTT
TRBV28,-,TRBJ1-1,TRBD1,CASSSGGTGGSAFF,TGTGCCAGCAGTAGTGGTGGGACAGGGGGATCAGCTTTCTTT